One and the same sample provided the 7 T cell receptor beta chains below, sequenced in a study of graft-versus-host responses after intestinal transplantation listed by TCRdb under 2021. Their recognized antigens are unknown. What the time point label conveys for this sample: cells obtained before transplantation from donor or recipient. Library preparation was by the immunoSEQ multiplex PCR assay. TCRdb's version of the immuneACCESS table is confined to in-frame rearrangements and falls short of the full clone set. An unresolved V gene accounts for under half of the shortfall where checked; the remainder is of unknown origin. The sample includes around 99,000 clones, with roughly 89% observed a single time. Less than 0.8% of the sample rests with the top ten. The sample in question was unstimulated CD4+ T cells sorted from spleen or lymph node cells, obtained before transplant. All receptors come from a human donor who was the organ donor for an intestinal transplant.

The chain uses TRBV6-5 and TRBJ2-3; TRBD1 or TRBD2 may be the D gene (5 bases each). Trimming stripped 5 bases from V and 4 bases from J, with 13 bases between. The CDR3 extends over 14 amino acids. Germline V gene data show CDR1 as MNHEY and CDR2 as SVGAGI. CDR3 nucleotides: TGTGCCAGCAGTGGGGACCCATGGGCAGATACGCAGTATTTT. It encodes CASSGDPWADTQYF.

As DNA, the CDR3 is TGTGCCAGCAGCTTAGCGATAATCACAACCGACTATGGCTACACCTTC. Translated, it gives CASSLAIITTDYGYTF. The chain combines TRBV7-8 with TRBJ1-2; D is undetermined. V was clipped by 0 bases and J by 3 bases, with 14 bases between them. The germline V gene encodes CDR1 SGHVS and CDR2 FQNEAQ. CDR3 size: 16 residues.

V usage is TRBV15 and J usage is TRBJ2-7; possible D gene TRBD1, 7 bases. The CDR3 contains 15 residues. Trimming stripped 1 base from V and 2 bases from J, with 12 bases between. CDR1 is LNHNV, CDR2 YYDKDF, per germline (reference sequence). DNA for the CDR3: TGTGCCACCAGCAGAGTCGGCAGGGGGGCCTACGAGCAGTACTTC. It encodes CATSRVGRGAYEQYF. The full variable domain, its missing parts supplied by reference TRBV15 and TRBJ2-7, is DAMVIQNPRYQVTQFGKPVTLSCSQTLNHNVMYWYQQKSSQAPKLLFHYYDKDFNNEADTPDNFQSRRPNTSFCFLDIRSPGLGDTAMYLCATSRVGRGAYEQYFGPGTRLTVT.

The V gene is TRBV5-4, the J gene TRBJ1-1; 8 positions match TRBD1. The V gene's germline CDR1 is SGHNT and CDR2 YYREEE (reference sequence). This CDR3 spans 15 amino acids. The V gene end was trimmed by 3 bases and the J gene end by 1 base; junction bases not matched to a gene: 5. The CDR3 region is CASSSTDRGNTEAFF. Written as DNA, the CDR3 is TGTGCCAGCAGCTCTACCGACAGGGGGAACACTGAAGCTTTCTTT.

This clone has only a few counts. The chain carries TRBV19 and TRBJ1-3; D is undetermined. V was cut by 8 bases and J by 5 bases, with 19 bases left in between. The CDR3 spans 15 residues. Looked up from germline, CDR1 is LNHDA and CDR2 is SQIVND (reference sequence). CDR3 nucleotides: TGTGCCAGTGCACCTATGGCAGCAACGCGAAACACCATATATTTT. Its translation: CASAPMAATRNTIYF.

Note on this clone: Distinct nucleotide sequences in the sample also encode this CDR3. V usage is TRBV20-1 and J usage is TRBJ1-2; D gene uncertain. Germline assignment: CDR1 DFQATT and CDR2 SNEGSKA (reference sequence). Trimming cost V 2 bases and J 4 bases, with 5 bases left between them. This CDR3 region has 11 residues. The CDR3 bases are TGCAGTGCTAGACTTTCCTATGGCTACACCTTC. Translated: CSARLSYGYTF.

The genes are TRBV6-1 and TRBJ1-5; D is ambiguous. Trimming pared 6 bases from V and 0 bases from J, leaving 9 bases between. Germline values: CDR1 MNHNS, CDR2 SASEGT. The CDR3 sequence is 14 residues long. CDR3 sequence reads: CASRSGNSNQPQHF. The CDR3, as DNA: TGTGCCAGCAGGTCGGGAAATAGCAATCAGCCCCAGCATTTT.